One TCR beta chain is described in this entry. The antigen is not known. This sample stems from a study of siplizumab effects on memory and regulatory T cells. Measured with immunoSEQ multiplex PCR; TCRdb has only the in-frame clones, and not every one. The data hold approximately 100,000 clones, with 93% observed a single time. The study's findings and limits: Both greater diversity than memory cells and a major contribution to the alloresponse seemed to characterize naive T cells.

CDR3 length: 14 residues. Trimming left V 2 bases short and J 5 bases short, with 11 bases between. CDR1 and CDR2 from the germline V gene are SGHRS and YFSETQ. What was sequenced was Tregs sorted from blood. This clonotype was sampled from a human donor in good health. This chain connects TRBV5-1 to TRBJ2-1; D is undetermined. CDR3 nucleotide sequence: TGCGCCAGCAGCTTACGCCTGATTAACAATGAGCAGTTCTTC. Its translation is CASSLRLINNEQFF.